This T cell receptor (beta chain) emerged from a study of molecular identifiers for immune sequencing clone quantification. TCRdb processed the PCR reads anew with MiXCR; each CDR3 protein has one entry. The table has some 59,000 distinct CDR3 sequences, around 27% seen once. Trimming cost V 0 bases and J 1 base, with 9 bases left between them. This CDR3 has 15 residues. Germline-derived CDR1 and CDR2 are LGHNA and YSLEER. Isolation of naive CD8 T cells was achieved by sorting on a CD8+CD4-CCR7+CD45RA+ phenotype. The sample holds many counts of this clonotype. Its antigen is currently unknown. Study results and limitations: Underestimated sizes of highly expanded clones could result from identical TCR molecules that share a barcode.

The chain recombines TRBV4-3 with TRBJ1-1; D is unclear. The sequenced material came from naive CD8+ T cells from blood, with Jurkat cell RNA spiked in. The sample's subset: FACS-sorted CD8+CD4-CCR7+CD45RA+ naive T cells. The source of this sequence is a human donor in good health. Some libraries in this study had Jurkat cell RNA spiked in. The CDR3 DNA reads TGCGCCAGCAGCCAAGAGGGGTTTTCGAACACTGAAGCTTTCTTT. This codes for CASSQEGFSNTEAFF.